This T cell receptor beta chain was captured in a study of regulatory T cells in long-lasting Graves disease. Study outcomes and limitations: Persistent disease was associated with favored TRBV28 usage and with favored use of TRBJ1-2 and TRBJ2-5. Relative to new patients (roughly 970), persistent patients exhibited greater sharing of public clonotypes (approximately 2,800).

The CDR3 consists of 12 residues. From germline, CDR1 is WSHSY and CDR2 SAAADI. V lost 2 bases to trimming and J lost 0 bases, with 0 bases between them. Time point in this sample: newly diagnosed GD, antithyroid drugs for less than 3 months. TCR sequences were obtained from RNA taken from PBMCs. This clonotype was counted at least ten times. Its matching antigen is unknown. CDR3 regions were amplified by Arm-PCR using iRepertoire HTBI primers to build TCR beta libraries. Under the authors' procedure: Identification of gene segments yielded 60 or so TRBV and around 13 TRBJ across samples. MiXCR, applied by TCRdb to the multiplex PCR reads, yields one record per CDR3 protein. Clone size and V and J calls follow TCRdb, not the original study. The sample has roughly 320,000 distinct CDR3 sequences; around 17% are singletons. These data were also filed under a second study, of T cells in Graves' hyperthyroidism and ophthalmopathy. That study reports: The HTBI primer set was used in a first-round RT-PCR of the TCR CDR3.

The sequence was collected from a man aged 35 to 55 with Graves disease. The gene calls are TRBV10-2 and TRBJ2-3; D call uncertain. This sample comprised peripheral blood mononuclear cells (PBMCs), obtained at new diagnosis, from a patient treated with antithyroid drugs. The CDR3 reads CASSESTDTQYF. The CDR3 DNA follows: TGCGCCAGCAGTGAGAGCACAGATACGCAGTATTTT.